Included here is one TCR beta chain sequence, with context. The target antigen is unknown. Isolation of PBMCs gave at least 6 million cells per sample. The data are from a study of blood T cells in healthy people across ages. Study outcomes and limitations: Investigators viewed diversity estimates from one million T cells as underestimates, the study reported.

Together with a sample-barcoded 5' primer, a J-beta primer mix was included in a second PCR lasting about 6 to 11 cycles. Each cDNA molecule was tagged by a template-switch adaptor with 12 random nucleotides. Samples each returned at least 3 million CDR3-containing paired-end reads. TCRdb itself ran the 5' RACE reads through MiXCR, one entry per CDR3 protein. The sample gives fewer than 900,000 distinct CDR3 sequences, about 40% of which show up once; around a fifth is in the top ten. V was trimmed by 5 bases and J by 0 bases, leaving 11 bases between them. The V gene's germline CDR1 is SGHNT and CDR2 YENEEA. The length of the CDR3 is 15 residues.

The TCR originated in a woman aged 55-69 years in good health. J is TRBJ2-1 and V is TRBV11-3, with D tentatively TRBD1 (6 bases). The material sequenced was blood. For the CDR3, the DNA is TGTGCCAGCAGCCCAGGGGTGGGCTCCTACAATGAGCAGTTCTTC. Translated: CASSPGVGSYNEQFF.